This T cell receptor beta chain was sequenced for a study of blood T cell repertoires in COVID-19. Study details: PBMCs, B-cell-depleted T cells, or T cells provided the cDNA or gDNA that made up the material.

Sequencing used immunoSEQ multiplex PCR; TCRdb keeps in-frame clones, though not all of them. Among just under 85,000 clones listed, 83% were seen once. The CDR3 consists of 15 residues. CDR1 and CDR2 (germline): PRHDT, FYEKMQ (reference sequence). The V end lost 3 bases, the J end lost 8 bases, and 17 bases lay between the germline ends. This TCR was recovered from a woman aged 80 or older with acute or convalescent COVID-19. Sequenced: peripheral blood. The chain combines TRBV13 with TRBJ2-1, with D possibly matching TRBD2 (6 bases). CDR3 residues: CASSFPGEASDEQFF. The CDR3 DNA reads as TGTGCCAGCAGCTTCCCGGGAGAGGCATCCGATGAGCAGTTCTTC.